The table lists the clone carrying this T cell receptor (beta chain) with a few counts. The antigen remains unidentified. These data come from a study of identical twins. Points from the study as a whole: Zero-insertion analyses might be partly confounded by invariant T cells like MAIT and iNKT. Out-of-frame beta sequences exhibited a weaker degree of excess twin sharing.

The V end lost 3 bases, the J end lost 0 bases, and 8 bases lay between the germline ends. The CDR3 spans 14 residues. A universal primer site was added by template switching, and unique molecular identifiers were carried by the cDNA. TCRdb processed the 5' RACE reads anew with MiXCR; each CDR3 protein has one entry. The sample lists 450,000 or so distinct CDR3 sequences, more than 13% occurring once. The same sample was also used in a study of yellow fever vaccine responses in identical twins. Turning to that study: Twins' vaccine T cell responses were reported to seem partly convergent and partly personalized.

The chain joins TRBV12-3 or TRBV12-4 to TRBJ2-5; D might be TRBD2 (5 bases). Source material: CD4+ T cells sorted from blood. The clonotype originates from a woman in her late teens or twenties in good health. For the CDR3, the DNA is TGTGCCAGCAGTTTTCCGGGGTACCAAGAGACCCAGTACTTC. It is translated as CASSFPGYQETQYF.